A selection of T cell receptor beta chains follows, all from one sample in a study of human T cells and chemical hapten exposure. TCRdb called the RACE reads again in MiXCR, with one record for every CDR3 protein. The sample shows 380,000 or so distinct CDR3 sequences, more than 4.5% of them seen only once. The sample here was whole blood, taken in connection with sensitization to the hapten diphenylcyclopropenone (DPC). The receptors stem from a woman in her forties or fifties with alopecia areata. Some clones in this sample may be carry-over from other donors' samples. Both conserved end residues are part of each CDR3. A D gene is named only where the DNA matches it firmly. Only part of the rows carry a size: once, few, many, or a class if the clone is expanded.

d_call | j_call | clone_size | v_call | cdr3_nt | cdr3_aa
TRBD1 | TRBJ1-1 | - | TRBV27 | TGTGCCAGCAGTCTATTAATAGGGGGCGTAGCTTTCTTT | CASSLLIGGVAFF
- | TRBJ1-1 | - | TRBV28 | TGTGCCAGCAGTCTCCCCAGTGTCCTGTCTGAAGCTTTCTTT | CASSLPSVLSEAFF
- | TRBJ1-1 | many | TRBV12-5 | TGTGCTAGTGGCTTGACAGTTGAAGCTTTCTTT | CASGLTVEAFF
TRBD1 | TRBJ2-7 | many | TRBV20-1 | TGCAGTGCCACGCCGGGACAGGGCGGCGAGCAGTACTTC | CSATPGQGGEQYF
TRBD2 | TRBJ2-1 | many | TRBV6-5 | TGTGCCAGCAGTTCCAAGCGGGAGACCTACAATGAGCAGTTCTTC | CASSSKRETYNEQFF
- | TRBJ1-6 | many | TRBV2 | TGTGCCAGCAGTGAATTCCTGAGAGGGAATTCACCCCTCCACTTT | CASSEFLRGNSPLHF
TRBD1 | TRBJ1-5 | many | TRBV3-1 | TGTGCCAGCAGCCAAGGACAGGGGTACAATCAGCCCCAGCATTTT | CASSQGQGYNQPQHF
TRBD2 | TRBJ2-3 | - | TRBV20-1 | TGCAGTGTTCGTTCCGGCTCTAGCGGTTACACAGATACGCAGTATTTT | CSVRSGSSGYTDTQYF
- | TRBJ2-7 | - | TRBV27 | TGTGCCAGCAGTTCATGGGTGTCATCCTACGAGCAGTACTTC | CASSSWVSSYEQYF
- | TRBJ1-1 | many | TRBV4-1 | TGCGCCAGCAGAGGGGACCTAGCGGCTGAAGCTTTCTTT | CASRGDLAAEAFF
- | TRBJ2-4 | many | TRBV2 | TGTGCCAGCAGTGTGAGGGGACCGGGGAACTTC | CASSVRGPGNF
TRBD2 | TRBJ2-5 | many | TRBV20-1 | TGCAGTGCTGGTAGCGGGGGGGCGGGAGAGACCCAGTACTTC | CSAGSGGAGETQYF
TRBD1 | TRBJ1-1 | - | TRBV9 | TGTGCCAGCAGCCGGGGACAGCAAAACACTGAAGCTTTCTTT | CASSRGQQNTEAFF
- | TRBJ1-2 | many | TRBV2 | TGTGCCAGCAGCGGACAGATCTATGGCTACACCTTC | CASSGQIYGYTF
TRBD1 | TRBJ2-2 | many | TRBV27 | TGTGCCAGCAGTTTAGGGACAGTCACCGGGGAGCTGTTTTTT | CASSLGTVTGELFF
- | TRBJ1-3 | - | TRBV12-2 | TGTGCAAGTCGCTCAGAGGGCAGGCAGAGCTCTGGAAACACCATATATTTT | CASRSEGRQSSGNTIYF
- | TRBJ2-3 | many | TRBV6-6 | TGTGCCAGCAGGTCATTGGGGGCCGCCGGCACAGATACGCAGTATTTT | CASRSLGAAGTDTQYF
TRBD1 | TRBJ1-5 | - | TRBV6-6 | TGTGCCAGCAGTGACGCCGACAGGGGGGATCAGCCCCAGCATTTT | CASSDADRGDQPQHF
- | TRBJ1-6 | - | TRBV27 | TGTGCCAGCAGGTCAACAGCCCTCTATAATTCACCCCTCCACTTT | CASRSTALYNSPLHF
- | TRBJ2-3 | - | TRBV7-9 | TGTGCCAGCATTCCTACCCTTGCAGATACGCAGTATTTT | CASIPTLADTQYF
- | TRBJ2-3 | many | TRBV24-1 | TGTGCCACCAGTGATTTCAACATCCGTGATACGCAGTATTTT | CATSDFNIRDTQYF
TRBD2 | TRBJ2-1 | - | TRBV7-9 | TGTGCCAGCAGCTCCGCCGGGACTAGCTATCACAATGAGCAGTTCTTC | CASSSAGTSYHNEQFF
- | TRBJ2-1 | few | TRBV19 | TGTGCCAGTAGTTACAGGGTGAGCTCCTACAATGAGCAGTTCTTC | CASSYRVSSYNEQFF
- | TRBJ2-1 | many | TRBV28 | TGTGCCAGCAGTTTAGGCAGGGCCCATGAGCAGTTCTTC | CASSLGRAHEQFF